A selection of T cell receptor beta chains follows, all from one sample in a study of STAT5B mutations in CD4+ large granular lymphocyte leukemia. Assay used: immunoSEQ multiplex PCR; TCRdb lists only in-frame clones, some missing. This table has roughly 48,000 clones, roughly two thirds appearing once. The source material was CD4+ T cells from blood buffy coats. These receptors originate from a human donor in good health. The CDR3 runs from the conserved cysteine through the conserved F or W. Clone sizes are given selectively: once, few, many, or a class where the clone is expanded.

j_gene	v_gene	abundance	CDR3aa
TRBJ1-4	TRBV14	NA	CASSQLTGGFEKLFF
TRBJ2-5	TRBV9	NA	CASSVGVGQETQYF
TRBJ1-6	TRBV19	few	CASSSDRGNSPLHF
TRBJ2-5	TRBV5-1	NA	CASSLAATSGQETQYF
TRBJ1-1	TRBV28	NA	CASSLHPRNTEAFF
TRBJ1-6	TRBV5-1	NA	CASSLGQGGTSPLHF
TRBJ2-1	TRBV28	NA	CASNPRPGRGKDEQFF
TRBJ2-1	TRBV7-2	NA	CASSFRGGLGNEQFF
TRBJ1-1	TRBV30	NA	CAWRMNTEAFF
TRBJ1-1	TRBV7-2	NA	CASSLWDPNKAFF
TRBJ1-2	TRBV30	few	CALVSQGASGGYTF
TRBJ1-5	TRBV2	NA	CASDWISNQPQHF
TRBJ2-3	TRBV15	NA	CATSRVGLAGTDTQYF
TRBJ1-1	TRBV11-2	NA	CASSKNRGNTEAFF
TRBJ2-7	TRBV28	NA	CASSESIWGAQQQYF
TRBJ1-2	TRBV6-5	few	CASSYSSGSYGYTF
TRBJ1-2	TRBV27	NA	CASSLGTGGGYTF
TRBJ2-1	TRBV7-2	NA	CASSSRTSGGRGNEQFF
TRBJ2-5	TRBV5-5	NA	CASSFSGEETQYF
TRBJ1-6	TRBV7-3	NA	CASSYKGSGSPLHF
TRBJ1-2	TRBV18	NA	CASSPGSGNGYTF
TRBJ2-2	TRBV7-6	few	CASSQRTGATGELFF
TRBJ1-4	TRBV30	NA	CAWSVRGAGEKLFF
TRBJ1-1	TRBV19	few	CASTLDREDTEAFF
TRBJ1-2	TRBV7-9	NA	CASSLAEANYGYTF
TRBJ1-5	TRBV19	NA	CASSEGVNQPQHF
TRBJ2-5	TRBV25-1	NA	CASSARTGAGETQYF
TRBJ1-2	TRBV11-2	NA	CASRGQGYYGYTF
TRBJ2-1	TRBV5-1	NA	CASSLATDYNEQFF
TRBJ2-1	TRBV18	NA	CASSPRLAGGNEQFF
TRBJ1-1	TRBV18	few	CASSINENTEAFF
TRBJ2-3	TRBV4-1	NA	CASSQERAGGQGTQYF
TRBJ1-2	TRBV25-1	NA	CASSAQGRGGYTF
TRBJ2-5	TRBV11-2	NA	CASSQGLAGVQETQYF
TRBJ2-2	TRBV7-9	few	CASSNGELFF
TRBJ1-4	TRBV9	NA	CASKAGGGTNEKLFF
TRBJ1-5	TRBV30	few	CAWSGQGDQPQHF
TRBJ2-1	TRBV5-1	NA	CASSLTGLLGSSYNEQFF
NA	TRBV7-2	NA	CASSFYTDIQYF
TRBJ1-4	TRBV13	NA	CASSWGRGEKLFF
TRBJ2-7	TRBV6-5	NA	CASSYSGRGTAYEQYF
TRBJ2-5	TRBV18	NA	CASSTEQETQYF
TRBJ1-5	TRBV7-2	NA	CASSPDGGQPQHF
TRBJ1-1	TRBV19	few	CASRESGLNTEAFF
TRBJ2-5	TRBV5-1	NA	CASSPGQAQETQYF